The entry that follows covers one TCR beta chain sequence. This specimen belongs to a study of CD8 T cells in Susac syndrome. TEMRA cells were enriched by FACS, while CD8+ and CD4+ T cells were obtained through a negative isolation that was performed magnetically. Germline values: CDR1 SEHNR, CDR2 FQNEAQ (reference sequence). The V end was cut by 3 bases, the J end by 7 bases, with 10 bases between. The CDR3 length is 12 residues. A quantity of roughly 0.5 to 1 ug RNA underwent reverse transcription using random hexamers. TCRdb called the immunoSEQ multiplex PCR reads again in MiXCR, with one record for every CDR3 protein. The sample has some 140,000 distinct CDR3 sequences, around 90% seen once; the top ten hold about 0.25%.

J is TRBJ2-7 and V is TRBV7-9; no definite D call. The sample comprised CD8+ T cells from PBMCs. The sequence came from a human donor with multiple sclerosis. This CDR3 reads CASSFISQEQYF. The CDR3 DNA is TGTGCCAGCAGCTTCATCAGCCAGGAGCAGTACTTC. Based on the CDR3 plus reference TRBV7-9 and TRBJ2-7, the full variable domain is DTGVSQNPRHKITKRGQNVTFRCDPISEHNRLYWYRQTLGQGPEFLTYFQNEAQLEKSRLLSDRFSAERPKGSFSTLEIQRTEQGDSAMYLCASSFISQEQYFGPGTRLTVT.